This T cell receptor (beta chain) was captured by sequencing in a study of blood T cell repertoires in COVID-19. In the study overall: Researchers got acute and convalescent COVID-19 samples from the United States, Italy and Spain. T cells, B-cell-depleted T cells, or PBMCs provided the cDNA or gDNA that served as material.

As for this clone: The sample has other DNA sequences that encode this CDR3 too.

In the original workflow: Scientists estimated how many nucleated cells there were by amplifying reference gene primers. The data were produced by immunoSEQ multiplex PCR, yet TCRdb's version contains in-frame clones alone and is incomplete. V, J and clone size are those of that table, while D and trimming were read from the DNA. Of around 140,000 clones in the sample, under 90% are singletons; the top ten hold roughly 9.1%. Trimming cost V 6 bases and J 5 bases; bases outside gene matches: 5. The germline V gene encodes CDR1 MNHEY and CDR2 SMNVEV (reference sequence). The CDR3 length is 13 residues.

The clonotype originates from an older woman with active or convalescent COVID-19. V gene TRBV27 combines with J gene TRBJ1-2, with 8 bases matching TRBD1. The sample comprised peripheral blood. Written as DNA, the CDR3 is TGTGCCAGCAGCTTGGACAGGGATTATGGCTACACCTTC. It yields the protein CASSLDRDYGYTF.